The TCR beta chain under discussion was sequenced for a study of blood T cells in healthy people across ages (dated by TCRdb to 2013 to 2016). For the wider study: In model experiments, template switching captured about one uniquely barcoded TCR beta cDNA molecule for every two T cells. To track age-related changes in TCR beta repertoire diversity, the study relied on deep sequencing normalized with unique cDNA molecular identifiers. The donors were divided into four age groups: young (average approximately 16 years), middle-aged (about 39), aged (around 67) and long-lived (about 90). Two additional independent replicas of 1 million unique cDNA reads from the same blood draw were analyzed for two donors (one aged 18 to 30 and one aged 80 or older).

The donors were roughly 40 Caucasian individuals from Russia, aged roughly 6 to 90 years, who were systemically healthy. Approximately 9.3 milliliters of peripheral blood were drawn from each donor into EDTA-treated Vacutainer tubes. Ficoll-Paque density-gradient centrifugation was used to isolate PBMCs, with at least 6.5 million per sample. Total RNA was extracted from PBMCs with Trizol reagent, with at least 5 micrograms obtained per sample. For every donor, flow cytometry on a PBMC aliquot measured the percentage of naive CD45RAhigh/CD27high T cells. Points the paper makes about the study in general: The percentage of naive T cells measured by flow cytometry correlated strongly with observed TCR beta diversity. Estimates of total diversity based on one million sequenced T cells were considered lower bounds and underestimates. Because donor CMV infection status was unknown, age-related changes in expanded clonotypes were potentially confounded. Compared with the aged group, the long-lived group had more naive CD4+ T cells, fewer expanded clones and increased TCR diversity, suggesting age selection. Observed TCR beta diversity per million T cells fell roughly linearly with age, and a significant reduction was already apparent by age around 40. Because profiling used bulk unsorted PBMCs, naive and antigen-experienced compartments could not be compared conclusively.

The library was made by 5' RACE. Sequencing used an Illumina HiSeq 2500. A second PCR of about 6 to 11 cycles was performed with a sample-barcoded 5' primer and a J-beta primer mix. A unique molecular identifier was introduced onto each TCR beta cDNA molecule by a template-switch 5' adaptor carrying 12 random nucleotides. Each sample yielded at least 2.5 million CDR3-containing paired-end reads. The Mint cDNA synthesis kit, primed by a TRBC-specific oligonucleotide, was used to synthesize first-strand cDNA from all RNA. All cDNA was treated with uracil-DNA glycosylase and then went through a first 18-cycle PCR with the universal primers M1SS and BC2_uni_R. In the authors' own workflow: For normalization, 1 million high-quality reads, each with a distinct molecular identifier, were randomly selected from each sample. Instead of being binned into consensus sequences, reads with shared molecular identifiers were discarded. MiTCR, with a Q25 quality threshold and the strictest error-elimination algorithm, was used for CDR3 identification, clonotype clustering and error correction. Lower-bound total TCR beta diversity was estimated with a nonparametric unseen species model using Euler transformation. Using fastp at Q25 and MiXCR, TCRdb reprocessed the public reads and kept productive beta chains. Rows merge per CDR3 protein into single entries with the most common DNA and genes. TCRdb's processing, not the authors', yielded these V and J calls. The sample includes some 760,000 distinct CDR3 sequences, with roughly 25% observed a single time. Under 9.5% of the sample belongs to the ten largest clones.

The CDR3 sequence holds 16 residues, the cysteine and phenylalanine included. Just CDR3 DNA is preserved here, 48 bases in frame from base 1. For CDR1 and CDR2, the germline V gene (reference sequence) lists SEHNR and FQNEAQ. After removal of 5 bases from V and 6 bases from J, the junction retains 13 bases not matched to a gene. As concerns this clonotype: No antigen is known for it. No quality values exist for individual bases; no much larger clone is one base distant.

These data were likewise used in another study, on T cells of mothers and their children. Looking at the second paper: Donors were nine systemically healthy Caucasian individuals: three mothers and their six children. cDNA synthesis consumed the entire amount of extracted RNA, loaded at around 1.5 ug RNA in each 15 ul reaction. In the second PCR, the M1S primer introduced both the sample barcodes and 2-4 random nucleotides. Each mother yielded over 9 million TCR beta CDR3 reads and each child a few million reads. TCR recombination output is similarly shaped by thymic selection in related and unrelated pairs, with a minor effect exerted by inherited differences. Normalized repertoire overlap was always slightly but never significantly higher in related than unrelated mother-child pairs. Persistent microchimeric T cell clones were not detected, at a sensitivity of around 95 clones per million clonotypes. Deep NGS was used in the study to compare the TCR beta repertoires of mothers and children and to look for features that separate related mother-child pairs from unrelated individuals. The mean age was 40 +/- 4 years for the mothers and about 12 +/- 4 years for the children. After adapter ligation was performed with NEBNext reagents, the libraries were sequenced on an Illumina HiSeq 2000 with 100+100 nt paired-end reads. To avoid cross-contamination, the mother libraries and the child libraries were prepared a month apart and sequenced in separate runs. For each donor, somewhere between about 450,000 and 2,200,000 distinct TCR beta clonotypes were identified. Naive TCR beta clonotypes were estimated from low-frequency clonotypes matched to each donor's FACS-determined naive share, without sorting.

The TCR comes from a boy younger than 18 in good health. Sequenced input: blood. The V gene is TRBV7-9 and the J gene is TRBJ2-1; TRBD2 matches 7 bases in the middle. The DNA is as follows: TGTGCCAGCAGCCCCCCCGGACTAGATTTCCCCAATGAGCAGTTCTTC. Its translation is CASSPPGLDFPNEQFF.